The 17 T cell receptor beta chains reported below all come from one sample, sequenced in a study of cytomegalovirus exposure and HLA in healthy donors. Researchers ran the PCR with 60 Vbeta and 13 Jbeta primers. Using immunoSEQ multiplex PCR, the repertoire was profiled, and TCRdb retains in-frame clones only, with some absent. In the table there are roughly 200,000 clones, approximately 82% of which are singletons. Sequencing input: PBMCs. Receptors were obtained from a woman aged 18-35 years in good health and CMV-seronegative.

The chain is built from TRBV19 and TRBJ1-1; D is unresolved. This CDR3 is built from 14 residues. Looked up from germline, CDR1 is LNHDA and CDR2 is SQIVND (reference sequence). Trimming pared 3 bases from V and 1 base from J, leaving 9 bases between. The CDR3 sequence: CASSIGKWNTEAFF. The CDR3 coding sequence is TGTGCCAGTAGTATTGGCAAGTGGAACACTGAAGCTTTCTTT.

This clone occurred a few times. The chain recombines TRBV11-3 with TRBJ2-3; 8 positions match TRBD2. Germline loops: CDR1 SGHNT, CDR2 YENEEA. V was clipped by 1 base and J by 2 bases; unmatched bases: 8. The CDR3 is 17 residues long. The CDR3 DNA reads TGTGCCAGCAGCTTAGGTTTGGCGGGAGGAAACACAGATACGCAGTATTTT. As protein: CASSLGLAGGNTDTQYF.

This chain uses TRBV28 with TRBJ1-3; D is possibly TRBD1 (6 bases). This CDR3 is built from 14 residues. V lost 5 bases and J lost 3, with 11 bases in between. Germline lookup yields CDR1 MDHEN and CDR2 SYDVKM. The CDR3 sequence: CASSTGFNGNTIYF. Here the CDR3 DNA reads TGTGCCAGCAGTACAGGGTTTAATGGAAACACCATATATTTT. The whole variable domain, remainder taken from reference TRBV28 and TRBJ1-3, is DVKVTQSSRYLVKRTGEKVFLECVQDMDHENMFWYRQDPGLGLRLIYFSYDVKMKEKGDIPEGYSVSREKKERFSLILESASTNQTSMYLCASSTGFNGNTIYFGEGSWLTVV.

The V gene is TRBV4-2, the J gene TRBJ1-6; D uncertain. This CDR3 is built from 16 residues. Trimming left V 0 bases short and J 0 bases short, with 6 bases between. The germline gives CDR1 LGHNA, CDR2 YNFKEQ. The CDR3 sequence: CASSQDPSSYNSPLHF. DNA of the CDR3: TGTGCCAGCAGCCAAGATCCTAGCTCCTATAATTCACCCCTCCACTTT.

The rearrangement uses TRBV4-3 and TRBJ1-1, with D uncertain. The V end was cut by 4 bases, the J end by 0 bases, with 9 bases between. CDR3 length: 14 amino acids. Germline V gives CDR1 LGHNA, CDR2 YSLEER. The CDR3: CASSRQLLNTEAFF. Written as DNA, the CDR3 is TGCGCCAGCAGCCGACAACTCTTGAACACTGAAGCTTTCTTT.

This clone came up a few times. The CDR3 here is CASSSIGGYGYTF. CDR3 DNA: TGTGCCAGCAGTTCGATAGGGGGTTATGGCTACACCTTC. The chain uses TRBV27 and TRBJ1-2; maybe TRBD1 (6 bases). The CDR3 runs 13 residues. The germline V gene encodes CDR1 MNHEY and CDR2 SMNVEV (reference sequence). Trimming cost V 4 bases and J 5 bases, with 11 bases left between them.

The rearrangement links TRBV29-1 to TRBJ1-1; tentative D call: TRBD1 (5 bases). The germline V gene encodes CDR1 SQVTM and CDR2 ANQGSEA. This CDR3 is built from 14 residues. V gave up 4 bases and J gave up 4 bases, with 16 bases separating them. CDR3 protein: CSVADPRRGTEAFF. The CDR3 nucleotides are TGCAGCGTTGCTGATCCGCGGAGGGGCACTGAAGCTTTCTTT.

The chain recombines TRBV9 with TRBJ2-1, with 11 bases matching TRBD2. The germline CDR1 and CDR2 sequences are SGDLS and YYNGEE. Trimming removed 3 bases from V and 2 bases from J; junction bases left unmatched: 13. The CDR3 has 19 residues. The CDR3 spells CASSGAVLAGVVTYNEQFF. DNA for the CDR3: TGTGCCAGCAGCGGTGCGGTACTAGCGGGAGTAGTAACCTACAATGAGCAGTTCTTC.

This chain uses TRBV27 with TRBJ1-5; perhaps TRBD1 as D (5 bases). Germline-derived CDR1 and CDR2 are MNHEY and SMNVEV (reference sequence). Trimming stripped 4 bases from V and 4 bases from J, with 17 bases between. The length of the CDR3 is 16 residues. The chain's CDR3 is CASSSAQASWNQPQHF. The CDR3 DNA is TGTGCCAGCAGTTCAGCACAGGCAAGTTGGAATCAGCCCCAGCATTTT.

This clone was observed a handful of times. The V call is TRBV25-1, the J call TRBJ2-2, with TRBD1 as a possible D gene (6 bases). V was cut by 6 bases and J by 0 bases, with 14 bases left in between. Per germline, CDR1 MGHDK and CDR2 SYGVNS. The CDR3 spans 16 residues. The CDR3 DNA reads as TGTGCCAGCAGCACAGGGAAAGCGGCGAACACCGGGGAGCTGTTTTTT. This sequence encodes CASSTGKAANTGELFF.

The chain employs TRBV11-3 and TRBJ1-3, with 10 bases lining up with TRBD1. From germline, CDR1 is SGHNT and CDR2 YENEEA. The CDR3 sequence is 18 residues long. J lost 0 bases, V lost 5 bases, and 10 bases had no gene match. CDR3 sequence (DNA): TGTGCCAGCAGCACCCGACCCGGGACAGGGGACTCTGGAAACACCATATATTTT. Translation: CASSTRPGTGDSGNTIYF. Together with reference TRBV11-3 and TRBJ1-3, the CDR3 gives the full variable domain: EAGVVQSPRYKIIEKKQPVAFWCNPISGHNTLYWYLQNLGQGPELLIRYENEEAVDDSQLPKDRFSAERLKGVDSTLKIQPAELGDSAVYLCASSTRPGTGDSGNTIYFGEGSWLTVV.

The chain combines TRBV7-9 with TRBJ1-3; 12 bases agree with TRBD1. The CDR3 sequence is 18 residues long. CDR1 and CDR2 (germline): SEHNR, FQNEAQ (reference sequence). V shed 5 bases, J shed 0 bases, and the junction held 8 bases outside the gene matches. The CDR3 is CASSPGTGGLYSGNTIYF. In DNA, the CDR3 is TGTGCCAGCAGCCCGGGGACAGGGGGCCTCTACTCTGGAAACACCATATATTTT.

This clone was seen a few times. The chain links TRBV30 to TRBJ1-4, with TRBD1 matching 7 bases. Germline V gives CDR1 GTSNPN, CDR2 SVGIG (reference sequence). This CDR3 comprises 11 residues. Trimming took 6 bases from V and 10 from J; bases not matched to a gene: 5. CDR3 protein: CACRQGGKLFF. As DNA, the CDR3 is TGTGCCTGCCGACAGGGAGGAAAACTGTTTTTT.

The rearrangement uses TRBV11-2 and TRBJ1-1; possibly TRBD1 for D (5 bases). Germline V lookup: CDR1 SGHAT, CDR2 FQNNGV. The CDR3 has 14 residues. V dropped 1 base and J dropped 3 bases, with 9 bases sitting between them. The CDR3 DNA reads TGTGCCAGCAGCTTAGCAGGAGGGGACACTGAAGCTTTCTTT. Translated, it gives CASSLAGGDTEAFF.

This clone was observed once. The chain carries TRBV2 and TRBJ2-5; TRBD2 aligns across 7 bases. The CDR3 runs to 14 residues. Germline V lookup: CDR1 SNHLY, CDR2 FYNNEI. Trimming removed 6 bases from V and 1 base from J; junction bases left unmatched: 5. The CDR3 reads CASRPGTTQETQYF. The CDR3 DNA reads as TGTGCCAGCAGACCCGGGACTACCCAAGAGACCCAGTACTTC.

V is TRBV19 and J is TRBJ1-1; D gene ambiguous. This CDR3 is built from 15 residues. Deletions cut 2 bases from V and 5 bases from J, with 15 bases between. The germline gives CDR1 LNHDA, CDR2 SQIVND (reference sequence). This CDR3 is CASSILGGLETEAFF. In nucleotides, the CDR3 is TGTGCCAGTAGTATACTCGGCGGGTTGGAGACTGAAGCTTTCTTT.

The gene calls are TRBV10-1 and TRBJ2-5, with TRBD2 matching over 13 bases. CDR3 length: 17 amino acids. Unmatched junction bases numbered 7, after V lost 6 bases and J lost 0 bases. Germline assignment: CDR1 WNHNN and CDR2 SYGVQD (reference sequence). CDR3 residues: CASSPTGTSGNQETQYF. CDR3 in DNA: TGCGCCAGCAGCCCCACAGGGACTAGCGGGAACCAAGAGACCCAGTACTTC.